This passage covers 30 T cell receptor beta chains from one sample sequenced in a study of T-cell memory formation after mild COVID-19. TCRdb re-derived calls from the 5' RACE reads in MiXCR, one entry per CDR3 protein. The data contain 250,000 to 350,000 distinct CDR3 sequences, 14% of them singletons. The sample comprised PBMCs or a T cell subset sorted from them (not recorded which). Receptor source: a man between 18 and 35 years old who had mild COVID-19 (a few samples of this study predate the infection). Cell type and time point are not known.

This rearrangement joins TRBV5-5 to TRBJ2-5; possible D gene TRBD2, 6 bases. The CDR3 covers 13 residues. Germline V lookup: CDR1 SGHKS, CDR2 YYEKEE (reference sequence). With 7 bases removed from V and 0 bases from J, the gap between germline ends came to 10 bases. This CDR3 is CASEREYQETQYF. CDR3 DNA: TGTGCCAGCGAACGGGAGTACCAAGAGACCCAGTACTTC.

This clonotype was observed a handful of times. The CDR3 loop is CASSFPQGPPYEQYF. As DNA, the CDR3 is TGTGCCAGCAGTTTCCCGCAGGGGCCCCCCTACGAGCAGTACTTC. This rearrangement joins TRBV6-2 or TRBV6-3 to TRBJ2-7; maybe TRBD1 (6 bases). Germline assignment: CDR1 MNHEY and CDR2 SVGEGT. The CDR3 contains 15 residues. V was shortened by 4 bases and J by 2 bases, with 15 bases between the two germline ends.

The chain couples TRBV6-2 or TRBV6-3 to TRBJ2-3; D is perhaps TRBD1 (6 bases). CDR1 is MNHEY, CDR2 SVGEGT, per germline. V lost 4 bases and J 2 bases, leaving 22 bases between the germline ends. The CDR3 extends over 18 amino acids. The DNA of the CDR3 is TGTGCCAGCAGTTCAACAGGCAGGGGCCGGAGGCTCACAGATACGCAGTATTTT. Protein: CASSSTGRGRRLTDTQYF.

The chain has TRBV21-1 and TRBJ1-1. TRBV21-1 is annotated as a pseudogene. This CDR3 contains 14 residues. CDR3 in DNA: TGTGCCAGCAGCAAACGTACGGGCTGCACTGAAGCTTTCTTT. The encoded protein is CASSKRTGCTEAFF.

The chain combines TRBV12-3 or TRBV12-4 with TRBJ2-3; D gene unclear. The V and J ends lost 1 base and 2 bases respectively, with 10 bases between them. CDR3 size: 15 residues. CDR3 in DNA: TGTGCCAGCAGTTTAGGAACTATTCACACAGATACGCAGTATTTT. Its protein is CASSLGTIHTDTQYF.

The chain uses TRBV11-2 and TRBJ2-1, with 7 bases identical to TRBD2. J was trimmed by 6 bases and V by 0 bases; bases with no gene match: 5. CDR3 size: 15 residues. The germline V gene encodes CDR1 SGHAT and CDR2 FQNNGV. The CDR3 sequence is CASSLDRASGNEQFF. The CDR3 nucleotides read TGTGCCAGCAGCTTAGATCGGGCTAGCGGCAATGAGCAGTTCTTC.

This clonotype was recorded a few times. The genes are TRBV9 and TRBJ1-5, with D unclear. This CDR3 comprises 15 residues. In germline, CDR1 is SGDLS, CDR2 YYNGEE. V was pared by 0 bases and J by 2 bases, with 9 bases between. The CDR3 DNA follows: TGTGCCAGCAGCGTAGACAGTAGGGGCAATCAGCCCCAGCATTTT. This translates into CASSVDSRGNQPQHF.

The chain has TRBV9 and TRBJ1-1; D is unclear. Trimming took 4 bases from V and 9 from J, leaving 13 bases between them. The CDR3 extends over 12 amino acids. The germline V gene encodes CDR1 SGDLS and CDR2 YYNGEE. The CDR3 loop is CASSTRTGQAFF. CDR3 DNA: TGTGCCAGCAGCACGAGGACCGGGCAAGCTTTCTTT.

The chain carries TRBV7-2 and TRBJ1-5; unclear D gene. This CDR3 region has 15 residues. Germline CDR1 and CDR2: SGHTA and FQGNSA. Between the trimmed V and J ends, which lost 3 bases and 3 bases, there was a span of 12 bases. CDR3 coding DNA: TGTGCCAGCAGCTTTTACTCGGTTGCCAATCAGCCCCAGCATTTT. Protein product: CASSFYSVANQPQHF.

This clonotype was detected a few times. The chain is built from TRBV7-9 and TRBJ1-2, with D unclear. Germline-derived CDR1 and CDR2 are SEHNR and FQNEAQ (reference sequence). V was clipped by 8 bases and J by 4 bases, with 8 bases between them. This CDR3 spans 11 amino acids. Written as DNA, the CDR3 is TGTGCCAGCGGTGGGATCTATGGCTACACCTTC. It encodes CASGGIYGYTF.

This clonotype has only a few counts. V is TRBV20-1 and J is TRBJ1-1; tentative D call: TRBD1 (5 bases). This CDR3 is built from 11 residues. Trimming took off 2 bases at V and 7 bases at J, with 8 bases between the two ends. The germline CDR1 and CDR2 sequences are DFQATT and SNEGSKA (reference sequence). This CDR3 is CSARWGFEAFF. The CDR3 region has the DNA TGCAGTGCTAGATGGGGGTTTGAAGCTTTCTTT.

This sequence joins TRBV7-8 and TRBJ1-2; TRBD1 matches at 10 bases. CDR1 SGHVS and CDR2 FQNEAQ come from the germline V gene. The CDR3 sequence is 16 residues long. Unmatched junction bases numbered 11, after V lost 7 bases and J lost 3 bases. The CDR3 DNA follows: TGTGCCAGCACCCTAGCTGGACAGGGGGTCGACTATGGCTACACCTTC. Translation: CASTLAGQGVDYGYTF.

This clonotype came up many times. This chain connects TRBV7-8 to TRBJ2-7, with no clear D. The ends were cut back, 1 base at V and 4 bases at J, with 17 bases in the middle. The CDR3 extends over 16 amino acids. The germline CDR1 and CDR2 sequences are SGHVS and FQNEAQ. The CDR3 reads CASSLEEARSRYEQYF. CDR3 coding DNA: TGTGCCAGCAGCTTAGAAGAGGCCAGGAGCCGGTACGAGCAGTACTTC.

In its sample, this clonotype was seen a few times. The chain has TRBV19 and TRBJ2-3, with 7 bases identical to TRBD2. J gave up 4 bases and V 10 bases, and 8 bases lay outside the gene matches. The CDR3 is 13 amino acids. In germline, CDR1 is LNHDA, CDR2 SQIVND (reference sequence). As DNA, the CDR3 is TGTGCCACCCTCAGGGCGGGGGCAGATACGCAGTATTTT. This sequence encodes CATLRAGADTQYF.

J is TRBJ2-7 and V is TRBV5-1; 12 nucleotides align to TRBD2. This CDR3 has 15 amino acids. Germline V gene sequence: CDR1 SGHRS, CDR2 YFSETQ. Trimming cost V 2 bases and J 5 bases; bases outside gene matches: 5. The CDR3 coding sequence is TGCGCCAGCAGCTTCACTAGCGGGGGGCTCAACGAGCAGTACTTC. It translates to CASSFTSGGLNEQYF.

As DNA, the CDR3 is TGCAGTGCTATCGGTGGGGGTTCCTACAATGAGCAGTTCTTC. Protein: CSAIGGGSYNEQFF. The chain joins TRBV20-1 to TRBJ2-1, with D possibly called TRBD1 or TRBD2 (5 bases each). V lost 4 bases to trimming and J lost 1 base, with 11 bases between them. The germline V gene has CDR1 DFQATT and CDR2 SNEGSKA (reference sequence). CDR3 length equals 14 residues.

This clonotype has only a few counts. CDR3 protein: CASSFALGEGNIQYF. CDR3 nucleotide sequence: TGTGCCAGCAGCTTCGCCCTCGGGGAGGGAAACATTCAGTACTTC. The chain recombines TRBV7-2 with TRBJ2-4; 7 bases map to TRBD2. The J segment lost 6 bases and the V segment lost 3 bases, leaving 8 bases of the junction unmatched. The CDR3 has 15 amino acids. The germline CDR1 and CDR2 sequences are SGHTA and FQGNSA.

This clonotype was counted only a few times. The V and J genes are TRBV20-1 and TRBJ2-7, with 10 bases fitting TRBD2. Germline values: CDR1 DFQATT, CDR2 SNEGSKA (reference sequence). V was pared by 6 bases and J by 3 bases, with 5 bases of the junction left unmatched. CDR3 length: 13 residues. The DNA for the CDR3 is TGCAGTGCGCCACTAGCGGGACACTACGAGCAGTACTTC. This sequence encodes CSAPLAGHYEQYF.

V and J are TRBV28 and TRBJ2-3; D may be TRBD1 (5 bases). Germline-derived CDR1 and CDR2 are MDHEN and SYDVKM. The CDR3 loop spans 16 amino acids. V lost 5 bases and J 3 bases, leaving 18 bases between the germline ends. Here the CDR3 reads CASSLNQGIMTDTQYF. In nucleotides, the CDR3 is TGTGCCAGCAGTCTGAACCAGGGCATCATGACAGATACGCAGTATTTT. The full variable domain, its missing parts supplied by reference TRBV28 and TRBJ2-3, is DVKVTQSSRYLVKRTGEKVFLECVQDMDHENMFWYRQDPGLGLRLIYFSYDVKMKEKGDIPEGYSVSREKKERFSLILESASTNQTSMYLCASSLNQGIMTDTQYFGPGTRLTVL.

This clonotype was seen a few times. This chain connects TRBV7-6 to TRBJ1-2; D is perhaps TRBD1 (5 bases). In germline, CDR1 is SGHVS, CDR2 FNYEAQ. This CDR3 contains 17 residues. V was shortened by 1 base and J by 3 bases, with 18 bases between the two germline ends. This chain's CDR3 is CASSLGGLSDAYYGYTF. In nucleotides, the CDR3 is TGTGCCAGCAGCTTAGGGGGCCTCTCAGATGCGTACTATGGCTACACCTTC.

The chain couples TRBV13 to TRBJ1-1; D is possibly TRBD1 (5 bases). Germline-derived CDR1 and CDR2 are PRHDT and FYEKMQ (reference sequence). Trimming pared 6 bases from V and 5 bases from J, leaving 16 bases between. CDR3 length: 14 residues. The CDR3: CASRTGGAGTEAFF. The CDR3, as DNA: TGTGCCAGCAGGACCGGCGGGGCAGGAACTGAAGCTTTCTTT.

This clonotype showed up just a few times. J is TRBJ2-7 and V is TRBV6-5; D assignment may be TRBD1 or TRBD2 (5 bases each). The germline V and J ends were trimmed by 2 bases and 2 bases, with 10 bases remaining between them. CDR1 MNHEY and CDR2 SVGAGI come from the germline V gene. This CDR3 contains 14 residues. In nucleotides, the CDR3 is TGTGCCAGCAGTTACGGTATGGGGGCCTACGAGCAGTACTTC. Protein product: CASSYGMGAYEQYF.

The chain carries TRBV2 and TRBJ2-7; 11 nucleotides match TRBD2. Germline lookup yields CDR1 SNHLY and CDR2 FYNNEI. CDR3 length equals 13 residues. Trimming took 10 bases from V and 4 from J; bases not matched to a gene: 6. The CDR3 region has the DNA TGTGCCATCACTAGCGGGGGATTTTACGAGCAGTACTTC. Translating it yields CAITSGGFYEQYF.

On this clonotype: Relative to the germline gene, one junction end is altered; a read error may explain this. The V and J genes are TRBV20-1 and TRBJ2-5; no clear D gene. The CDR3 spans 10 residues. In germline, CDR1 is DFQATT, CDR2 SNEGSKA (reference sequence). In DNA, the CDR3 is TGCAGTGCTAGAGGCGACTTAGAGGCCTTC. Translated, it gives CSARGDLEAF.

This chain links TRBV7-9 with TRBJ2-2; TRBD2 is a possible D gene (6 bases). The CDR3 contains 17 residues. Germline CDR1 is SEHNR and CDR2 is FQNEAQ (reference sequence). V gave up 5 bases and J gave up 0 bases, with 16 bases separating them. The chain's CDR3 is CASSHPSVGPNTGELFF. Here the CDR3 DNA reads TGTGCCAGCAGCCATCCTAGCGTCGGACCGAACACCGGGGAGCTGTTTTTT. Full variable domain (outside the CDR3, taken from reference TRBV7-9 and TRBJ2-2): DTGVSQNPRHKITKRGQNVTFRCDPISEHNRLYWYRQTLGQGPEFLTYFQNEAQLEKSRLLSDRFSAERPKGSFSTLEIQRTEQGDSAMYLCASSHPSVGPNTGELFFGEGSRLTVL.

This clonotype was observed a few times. The CDR3 protein is CASSFRGGTEAFF. The CDR3 region has the DNA TGTGCCAGCAGTTTCCGAGGGGGCACTGAAGCTTTCTTT. V usage is TRBV28 and J usage is TRBJ1-1; D is possibly TRBD1 (6 bases). Germline V gene sequence: CDR1 MDHEN, CDR2 SYDVKM. V lost 3 bases to trimming and J lost 4 bases, with 9 bases between them. The CDR3 has 13 residues.

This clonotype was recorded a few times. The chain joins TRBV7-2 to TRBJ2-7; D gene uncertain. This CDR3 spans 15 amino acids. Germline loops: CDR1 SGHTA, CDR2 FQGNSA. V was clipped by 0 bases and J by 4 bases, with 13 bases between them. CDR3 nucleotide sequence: TGTGCCAGCAGCTTAGCGGTAGGGATGGGGTACGAGCAGTACTTC. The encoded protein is CASSLAVGMGYEQYF.

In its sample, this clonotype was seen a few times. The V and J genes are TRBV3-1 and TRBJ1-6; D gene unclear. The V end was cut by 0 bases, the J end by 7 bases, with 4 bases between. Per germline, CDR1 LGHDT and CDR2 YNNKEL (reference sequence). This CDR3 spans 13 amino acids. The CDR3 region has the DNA TGTGCCAGCAGCCAAGAGAAGAATTCACCCCTCCACTTT. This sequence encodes CASSQEKNSPLHF.

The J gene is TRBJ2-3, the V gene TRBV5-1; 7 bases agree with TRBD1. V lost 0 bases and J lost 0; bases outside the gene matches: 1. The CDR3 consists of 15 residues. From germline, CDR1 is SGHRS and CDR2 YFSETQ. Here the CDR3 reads CASSLAGQSTDTQYF. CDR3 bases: TGCGCCAGCAGCTTGGCGGGACAGAGCACAGATACGCAGTATTTT.

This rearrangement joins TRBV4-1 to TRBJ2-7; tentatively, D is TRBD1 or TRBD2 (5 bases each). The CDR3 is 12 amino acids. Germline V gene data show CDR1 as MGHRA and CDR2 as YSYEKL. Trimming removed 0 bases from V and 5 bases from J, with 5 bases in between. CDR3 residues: CASSQEGDEQYF. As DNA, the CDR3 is TGCGCCAGCAGCCAAGAGGGGGACGAGCAGTACTTC.